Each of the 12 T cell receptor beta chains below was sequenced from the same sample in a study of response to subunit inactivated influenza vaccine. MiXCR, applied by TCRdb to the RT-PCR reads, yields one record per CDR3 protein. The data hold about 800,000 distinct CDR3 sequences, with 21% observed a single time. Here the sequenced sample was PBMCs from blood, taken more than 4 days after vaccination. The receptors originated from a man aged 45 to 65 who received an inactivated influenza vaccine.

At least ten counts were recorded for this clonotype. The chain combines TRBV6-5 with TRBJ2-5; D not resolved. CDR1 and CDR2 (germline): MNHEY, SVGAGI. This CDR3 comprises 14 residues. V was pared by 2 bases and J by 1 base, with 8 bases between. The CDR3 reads CASSYGRFQETQYF. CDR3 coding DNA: TGTGCCAGCAGTTACGGACGATTCCAAGAGACCCAGTACTTC.

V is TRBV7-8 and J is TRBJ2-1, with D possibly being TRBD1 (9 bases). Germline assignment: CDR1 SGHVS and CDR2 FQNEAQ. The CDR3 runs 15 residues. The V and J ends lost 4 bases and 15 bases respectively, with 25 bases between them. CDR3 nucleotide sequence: TGTGCCAGCAGCTCACCCCGGGGGGGACAGGGAAAGAGGTTCTTC. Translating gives CASSSPRGGQGKRFF.

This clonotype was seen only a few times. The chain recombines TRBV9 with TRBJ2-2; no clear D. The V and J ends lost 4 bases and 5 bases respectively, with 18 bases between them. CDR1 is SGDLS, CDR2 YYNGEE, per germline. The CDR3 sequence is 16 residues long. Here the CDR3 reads CASSFYTQARTGELFF. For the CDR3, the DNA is TGTGCCAGCAGCTTCTACACTCAGGCAAGGACCGGGGAGCTGTTTTTT.

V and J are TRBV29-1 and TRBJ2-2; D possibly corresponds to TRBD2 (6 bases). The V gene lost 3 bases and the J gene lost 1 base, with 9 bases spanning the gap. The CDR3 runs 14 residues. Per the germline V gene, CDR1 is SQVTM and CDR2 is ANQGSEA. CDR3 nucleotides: TGCAGCGTTGACCGGGGGAAGAACACCGGGGAGCTGTTTTTT. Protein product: CSVDRGKNTGELFF.

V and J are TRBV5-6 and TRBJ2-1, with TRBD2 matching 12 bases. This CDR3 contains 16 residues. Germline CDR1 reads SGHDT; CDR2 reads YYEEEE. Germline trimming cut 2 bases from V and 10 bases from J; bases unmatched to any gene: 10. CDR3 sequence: CASSFGLAGGPWEQFF. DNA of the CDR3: TGTGCCAGCAGCTTCGGTCTAGCGGGGGGGCCATGGGAGCAGTTCTTC.

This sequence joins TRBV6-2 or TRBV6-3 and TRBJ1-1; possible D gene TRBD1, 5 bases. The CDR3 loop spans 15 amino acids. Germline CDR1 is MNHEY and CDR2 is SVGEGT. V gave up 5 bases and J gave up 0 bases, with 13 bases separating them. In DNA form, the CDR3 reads TGTGCCAGCAGTCAAATGGGGGGGATGAACACTGAAGCTTTCTTT. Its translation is CASSQMGGMNTEAFF.

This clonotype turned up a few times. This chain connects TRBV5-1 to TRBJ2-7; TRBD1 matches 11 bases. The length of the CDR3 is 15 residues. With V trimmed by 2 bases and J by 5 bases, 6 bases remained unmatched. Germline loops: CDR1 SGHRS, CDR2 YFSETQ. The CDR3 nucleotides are TGCGCCAGCAGCTTCAGAGGACAGGGGGCGGACGAGCAGTACTTC. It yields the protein CASSFRGQGADEQYF.

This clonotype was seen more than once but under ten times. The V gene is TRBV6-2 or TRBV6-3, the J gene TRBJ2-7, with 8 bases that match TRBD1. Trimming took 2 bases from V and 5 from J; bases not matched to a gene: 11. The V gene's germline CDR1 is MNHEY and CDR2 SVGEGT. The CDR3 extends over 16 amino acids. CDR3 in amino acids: CASSYLQGQGSDEQYF. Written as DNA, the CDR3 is TGTGCCAGCAGTTACCTACAAGGACAGGGATCGGACGAGCAGTACTTC.

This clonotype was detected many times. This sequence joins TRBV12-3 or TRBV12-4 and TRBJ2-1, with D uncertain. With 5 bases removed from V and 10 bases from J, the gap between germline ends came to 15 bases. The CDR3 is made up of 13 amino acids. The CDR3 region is CASSPRNSREQFF. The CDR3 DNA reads TGTGCCAGCAGTCCCCGAAATAGCAGAGAGCAGTTCTTC.

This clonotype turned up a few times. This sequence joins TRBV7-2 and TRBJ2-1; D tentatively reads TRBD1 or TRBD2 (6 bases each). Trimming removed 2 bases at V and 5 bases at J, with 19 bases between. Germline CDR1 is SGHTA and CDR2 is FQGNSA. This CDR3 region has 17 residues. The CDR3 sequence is CASSLYSLGGKNNEQFF. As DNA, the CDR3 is TGTGCCAGCAGCTTATACTCTCTGGGGGGCAAGAACAATGAGCAGTTCTTC.

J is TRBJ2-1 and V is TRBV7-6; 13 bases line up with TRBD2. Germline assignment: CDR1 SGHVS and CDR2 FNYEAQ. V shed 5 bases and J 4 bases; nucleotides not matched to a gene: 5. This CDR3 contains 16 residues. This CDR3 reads CASSPRLAGGYNEQFF. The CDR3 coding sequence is TGTGCCAGCAGCCCGCGACTAGCGGGGGGTTACAATGAGCAGTTCTTC. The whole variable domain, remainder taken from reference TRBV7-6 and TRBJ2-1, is GAGVSQSPRYKVTKRGQDVALRCDPISGHVSLYWYRQALGQGPEFLTYFNYEAQQDKSGLPNDRFSAERPEGSISTLTIQRTEQRDSAMYRCASSPRLAGGYNEQFFGPGTRLTVL.

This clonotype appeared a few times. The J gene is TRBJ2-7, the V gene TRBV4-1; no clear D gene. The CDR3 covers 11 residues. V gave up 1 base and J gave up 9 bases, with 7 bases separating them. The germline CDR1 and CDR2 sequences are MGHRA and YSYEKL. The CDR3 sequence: CASSQAARQYF. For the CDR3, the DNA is TGCGCCAGCAGCCAAGCAGCCAGGCAGTACTTC.